A selection of T cell receptor beta chains follows, all from one sample in a study of CD8+ T cells in alopecia areata. The assay was immunoSEQ multiplex PCR, and TCRdb's table has in-frame clones only and misses some. The sample has 170,000 or so clones, 59% seen once; the top ten hold under 15%. The sequencing used CD4+ T cells sorted from blood, collected at week 0. These receptors all come from a human donor with alopecia areata. Both conserved end residues are part of each CDR3. Fields, in order: D gene, J gene, V gene, clone size, CDR3 protein, CDR3 DNA. The D gene is left open where the match is weak. The size of a clone is reported for some rows only, either as once, few or many, or as a class for expanded clones.

D gene: TRBD1
J gene: TRBJ1-4
V gene: TRBV29-1
clone size: -
CDR3 protein: CSVEGTGGNEKLFF
CDR3 DNA: TGCAGCGTCGAGGGGACAGGGGGGAATGAAAAACTGTTTTTT

D gene: TRBD1
J gene: TRBJ2-5
V gene: TRBV11-3
clone size: -
CDR3 protein: CASSSQGAQYF
CDR3 DNA: TGTGCCAGCAGCTCTCAGGGGGCCCAGTACTTC

D gene: -
J gene: TRBJ1-4
V gene: TRBV9
clone size: once
CDR3 protein: CASSVGTVRSNEKLFF
CDR3 DNA: TGTGCCAGCAGCGTAGGTACCGTCCGATCTAATGAAAAACTGTTTTTT

D gene: -
J gene: TRBJ2-7
V gene: TRBV29-1
clone size: -
CDR3 protein: CSASGQGKHEQYF
CDR3 DNA: TGCAGCGCCTCGGGCCAGGGGAAGCACGAGCAGTACTTC

D gene: TRBD1
J gene: TRBJ1-1
V gene: TRBV29-1
clone size: -
CDR3 protein: CSTRGTTEAFF
CDR3 DNA: TGCAGTACCAGGGGGACGACTGAAGCTTTCTTT

D gene: -
J gene: TRBJ2-5
V gene: TRBV11-2
clone size: -
CDR3 protein: CASSPPGITDLGTQYF
CDR3 DNA: TGTGCCAGCAGCCCGCCCGGGATCACGGACCTAGGGACCCAGTACTTC

D gene: TRBD1
J gene: TRBJ2-7
V gene: TRBV2
clone size: few
CDR3 protein: CASTSPGQGLYEQYF
CDR3 DNA: TGTGCCAGCACCAGCCCCGGACAGGGGTTGTACGAGCAGTACTTC

D gene: TRBD1
J gene: TRBJ2-7
V gene: TRBV30
clone size: few
CDR3 protein: CAWGRGFGYEQYF
CDR3 DNA: TGTGCCTGGGGCAGGGGGTTCGGGTACGAGCAGTACTTC

D gene: TRBD1
J gene: TRBJ1-1
V gene: TRBV4-1
clone size: -
CDR3 protein: CASSPQGQGRTEAFF
CDR3 DNA: TGCGCCAGCAGCCCCCAGGGACAGGGTCGCACTGAAGCTTTCTTT

D gene: TRBD2
J gene: TRBJ2-5
V gene: TRBV5-1
clone size: -
CDR3 protein: CASSLGGGETQYF
CDR3 DNA: TGCGCCAGCAGCTTGGGCGGGGGGGAGACCCAGTACTTC

D gene: TRBD1
J gene: TRBJ2-6
V gene: TRBV7-8
clone size: few
CDR3 protein: CASSSRTGGVPSGANVLTF
CDR3 DNA: TGTGCCAGCAGCTCCCGGACAGGGGGCGTCCCCTCTGGGGCCAACGTCCTGACTTTC

D gene: TRBD1
J gene: TRBJ2-3
V gene: TRBV29-1
clone size: few
CDR3 protein: CSVSQGVAQYF
CDR3 DNA: TGCAGCGTTTCACAGGGGGTCGCGCAGTATTTT

D gene: -
J gene: TRBJ1-2
V gene: TRBV7-9
clone size: few
CDR3 protein: CASSVVSDYGYTF
CDR3 DNA: TGTGCCAGCAGCGTTGTCTCTGACTATGGCTACACCTTC

D gene: TRBD1
J gene: TRBJ1-3
V gene: TRBV29-1
clone size: -
CDR3 protein: CSVVNRGLKDTIYF
CDR3 DNA: TGCAGCGTTGTAAACAGGGGGCTCAAGGACACCATATATTTT

D gene: -
J gene: TRBJ2-1
V gene: TRBV29-1
clone size: -
CDR3 protein: CSVVGQTYNEQFF
CDR3 DNA: TGCAGCGTCGTTGGACAGACTTACAATGAGCAGTTCTTC

D gene: TRBD1
J gene: TRBJ2-7
V gene: TRBV19
clone size: once
CDR3 protein: CASSIRFTGGFYEQYF
CDR3 DNA: TGTGCCAGTAGTATCCGATTCACAGGGGGTTTCTACGAGCAGTACTTC

D gene: -
J gene: TRBJ1-1
V gene: TRBV19
clone size: -
CDR3 protein: CASSIRGVQISNTEAFF
CDR3 DNA: TGTGCCAGTAGTATACGGGGGGTACAGATATCGAACACTGAAGCTTTCTTT

D gene: TRBD2
J gene: TRBJ2-3
V gene: TRBV5-1
clone size: -
CDR3 protein: CASSLQRGSTDTQYF
CDR3 DNA: TGCGCCAGCAGCTTGCAGCGGGGGAGCACAGATACGCAGTATTTT

D gene: -
J gene: TRBJ2-4
V gene: TRBV29-1
clone size: few
CDR3 protein: CSVRGRAKNIQYF
CDR3 DNA: TGCAGCGTTCGAGGACGCGCCAAAAACATTCAGTACTTC

D gene: TRBD1
J gene: TRBJ2-7
V gene: TRBV11-2
clone size: -
CDR3 protein: CASTLKGTGSYEQYF
CDR3 DNA: TGTGCCAGCACCCTAAAGGGGACAGGGTCCTACGAGCAGTACTTC

D gene: TRBD1
J gene: TRBJ1-2
V gene: TRBV30
clone size: -
CDR3 protein: CAQGQGGYGYTF
CDR3 DNA: TGTGCCCAAGGACAGGGCGGGTATGGCTACACCTTC

D gene: -
J gene: TRBJ1-1
V gene: TRBV29-1
clone size: -
CDR3 protein: CSVAGKGNTEAFF
CDR3 DNA: TGCAGCGTCGCAGGGAAAGGCAACACTGAAGCTTTCTTT

D gene: -
J gene: TRBJ2-6
V gene: TRBV5-6
clone size: -
CDR3 protein: CASSFRKTQVSGANVLTF
CDR3 DNA: TGTGCCAGCAGCTTCCGCAAAACCCAGGTCTCTGGGGCCAACGTCCTGACTTTC

D gene: -
J gene: TRBJ1-2
V gene: TRBV30
clone size: -
CDR3 protein: CAWSGQGALYGYTF
CDR3 DNA: TGTGCCTGGAGTGGTCAAGGGGCCCTCTATGGCTACACCTTC

D gene: TRBD1
J gene: TRBJ2-7
V gene: TRBV19
clone size: -
CDR3 protein: CASSIVGGVYEQYF
CDR3 DNA: TGTGCCAGTAGTATAGTAGGGGGCGTCTACGAGCAGTACTTC

D gene: -
J gene: TRBJ2-7
V gene: TRBV27
clone size: -
CDR3 protein: CASSLRPKPYEQYF
CDR3 DNA: TGTGCCAGCAGTTTACGCCCGAAACCCTACGAGCAGTACTTC

D gene: -
J gene: TRBJ1-2
V gene: TRBV29-1
clone size: few
CDR3 protein: CSVQRDRGNYGYTF
CDR3 DNA: TGCAGCGTCCAGAGGGACCGTGGGAACTATGGCTACACCTTC

D gene: TRBD2
J gene: TRBJ2-1
V gene: TRBV7-2
clone size: -
CDR3 protein: CASSYSGGSYNEQFF
CDR3 DNA: TGTGCCAGCAGCTACAGCGGGGGCTCCTACAATGAGCAGTTCTTC

D gene: -
J gene: TRBJ2-2
V gene: TRBV5-1
clone size: -
CDR3 protein: CASSLLGRNTGELFF
CDR3 DNA: TGCGCCAGCAGCCTTCTGGGCAGGAACACCGGGGAGCTGTTTTTT

D gene: -
J gene: TRBJ2-7
V gene: TRBV7-2
clone size: -
CDR3 protein: CASSPAGNTYEQYF
CDR3 DNA: TGTGCCAGCAGCCCGGCCGGGAACACCTACGAGCAGTACTTC

D gene: -
J gene: TRBJ1-1
V gene: TRBV7-9
clone size: -
CDR3 protein: CASRSGTPGTEAFF
CDR3 DNA: TGTGCCAGCAGAAGCGGGACACCGGGCACTGAAGCTTTCTTT

D gene: -
J gene: TRBJ2-1
V gene: TRBV4-2
clone size: few
CDR3 protein: CASSQTGDEQFF
CDR3 DNA: TGTGCCAGCAGCCAAACCGGGGATGAGCAGTTCTTC

D gene: TRBD2
J gene: TRBJ2-3
V gene: TRBV29-1
clone size: once
CDR3 protein: CSVEGGLAGGITDTQYF
CDR3 DNA: TGCAGCGTTGAAGGGGGACTAGCGGGGGGCATCACAGATACGCAGTATTTT

D gene: TRBD2
J gene: TRBJ2-7
V gene: TRBV6-5
clone size: -
CDR3 protein: CASSSGLAGAYEQYF
CDR3 DNA: TGTGCCAGCAGCTCGGGACTAGCGGGGGCCTACGAGCAGTACTTC